The next 15 T cell receptor beta chains were all read from a single sample in a study of beta chain features in type 1 diabetes. These receptors have no known antigen. The sequenced template was cDNA made from the entire isolated RNA. Generated by immunoSEQ multiplex PCR, the TCRdb table keeps only in-frame clones and is missing some. The sample shows about 340,000 clones, about a tenth of them seen only once. The study, taken as a whole, reports: When Type 1 diabetes patients were examined, their TCRB CDR3s proved moderately but significantly shorter in all four CD4+ subsets.

The sample was central memory CD4+ T cells from blood. The receptor set was obtained from a man aged 30 to 45 with type 1 diabetes.

This clone has only a few counts. The chain employs TRBV5-1 and TRBJ2-5; the D gene is possibly TRBD1 (5 bases). The CDR3 covers 15 residues. Germline CDR1 SGHRS, CDR2 YFSETQ. V was pared by 7 bases and J by 5 bases, with 21 bases between. The CDR3 reads CASSEDGANWETQYF. In DNA, the CDR3 is TGCGCCAGCTCCGAGGATGGGGCGAATTGGGAGACCCAGTACTTC.

The rearrangement links TRBV9 to TRBJ2-1; 13 nucleotides line up with TRBD2. The trim removed 2 bases at V and 2 bases at J, leaving 4 bases unmatched. The CDR3 has 17 residues. CDR1 is SGDLS and CDR2 is YYNGEE in the germline V gene. In DNA form, the CDR3 reads TGTGCCAGCAGCGTGGGACTAGCGGGGTTGACCTACAATGAGCAGTTCTTC. Its protein product is CASSVGLAGLTYNEQFF.

The gene calls are TRBV7-8 and TRBJ2-7, with D perhaps assigned TRBD1 or TRBD2 (5 bases each). Germline assignment: CDR1 SGHVS and CDR2 FQNEAQ. V was pared by 3 bases and J by 0 bases, with 9 bases between. CDR3 size: 14 residues. CDR3 sequence: CASSLGESSYEQYF. CDR3 bases: TGTGCCAGCAGCTTGGGGGAGAGCTCCTACGAGCAGTACTTC. The variable domain in full, completed from reference TRBV7-8 and TRBJ2-7, reads GAGVSQSPRYKVAKRGQDVALRCDPISGHVSLFWYQQALGQGPEFLTYFQNEAQLDKSGLPSDRFFAERPEGSVSTLKIQRTQQEDSAVYLCASSLGESSYEQYFGPGTRLTVT.

The chain has TRBV6-1 and TRBJ1-1; D not certain. The CDR3 has 15 residues. Germline CDR1 MNHNS, CDR2 SASEGT. V was trimmed by 1 base and J by 6 bases, leaving 15 bases between them. CDR3 amino acids: CASSEVEGGLSEAFF. CDR3 nucleotides: TGTGCCAGCAGTGAAGTAGAAGGCGGTTTGTCTGAAGCTTTCTTT.

This clone was detected only a few times. The chain carries TRBV6-6 and TRBJ2-7; D remains ambiguous. Trimming took off 5 bases at V and 5 bases at J, with 13 bases between the two ends. Germline assignment: CDR1 MNHNY and CDR2 SVGAGI (reference sequence). The CDR3 loop spans 13 amino acids. CDR3 sequence (DNA): TGTGCCAGCAGTGACCCCCTACGGGACGAGCAGTACTTC. Its translation: CASSDPLRDEQYF.

The gene calls are TRBV7-2 and TRBJ1-2, with a tentative D call TRBD1 (5 bases). Per the germline V gene, CDR1 is SGHTA and CDR2 is FQGNSA. The CDR3 sequence is 12 residues long. Trimming removed 8 bases from V and 4 bases from J, with 11 bases in between. Here the CDR3 DNA reads TGTGCCAGCCGGGGCGGGGGCTATGGCTACACCTTC. This gives the protein CASRGGGYGYTF.

This sequence joins TRBV2 and TRBJ1-1; D unclear. Germline V lookup: CDR1 SNHLY, CDR2 FYNNEI. The V end was cut by 3 bases, the J end by 5 bases, with 10 bases between. CDR3 size: 13 residues. CDR3 protein: CASSEERRTEAFF. The CDR3 nucleotides read TGTGCCAGCAGTGAGGAGAGGCGGACTGAAGCTTTCTTT.

The V and J genes are TRBV29-1 and TRBJ1-2; maybe TRBD1 (5 bases). Germline V gene data show CDR1 as SQVTM and CDR2 as ANQGSEA. The CDR3 has 15 amino acids. The V end lost 8 bases, the J end lost 2 bases, and 21 bases lay between the germline ends. CDR3 nucleotide sequence: TGCAGCACGGGAGGGTGGGGACGGACGAACTATGGCTACACCTTC. Encoded protein: CSTGGWGRTNYGYTF.

V usage is TRBV19 and J usage is TRBJ2-3; 8 nucleotides agree with TRBD1. V lost 5 bases to trimming and J lost 0 bases; unmatched junction nucleotides: 4. Looked up from germline, CDR1 is LNHDA and CDR2 is SQIVND (reference sequence). CDR3 length: 15 amino acids. CDR3 sequence: CASSGGQVSTDTQYF. Written as DNA, the CDR3 is TGTGCCAGTAGTGGGGGACAGGTCAGCACAGATACGCAGTATTTT.

This clone was seen only a few times. Within the sample, other DNA sequences also encode this same CDR3. The CDR3 coding sequence is TGCGCCAGCAGCTTGGAGGGACAGGGTGACTATGGCTACACCTTC. This gives the protein CASSLEGQGDYGYTF. V usage is TRBV5-1 and J usage is TRBJ1-2, with TRBD1 identical over 9 bases. The length of the CDR3 is 15 residues. Germline CDR1 reads SGHRS; CDR2 reads YFSETQ. Trimming cost V 0 bases and J 3 bases; bases outside gene matches: 3.

The CDR3 is CASSPPGTGFGANVLTF. The CDR3 DNA is TGTGCCAGCTCACCACCCGGGACAGGGTTTGGGGCCAACGTCCTGACTTTC. The chain uses TRBV18 and TRBJ2-6, with 9 bases fitting TRBD1. This CDR3 has 17 residues. J gave up 3 bases and V 0 bases, and 3 bases lay outside the gene matches. Germline CDR1 KGHSH, CDR2 LQKENI.

This clone appeared a few times. The chain carries TRBV23-1 and TRBJ2-5, with D perhaps matching TRBD2 (5 bases). TRBV23-1 counts as an open reading frame of uncertain function. The CDR3 is 14 residues long. Trimming pared 0 bases from V and 4 bases from J, leaving 9 bases between. As DNA, the CDR3 is TGCGCCAGCAGTCAATCGAGGGCAGGAGAGACCCAGTACTTC. It translates to CASSQSRAGETQYF.

This clone was detected only a few times. The rearrangement joins TRBV29-1 to TRBJ1-4; D call uncertain. This CDR3 comprises 12 residues. Trimming cost V 6 bases and J 2 bases, with 7 bases left between them. Germline CDR1 is SQVTM and CDR2 is ANQGSEA. In DNA, the CDR3 is TGCAGCGTCGGAAGGACTAATGAAAAACTGTTTTTT. It encodes CSVGRTNEKLFF.

This clone was seen more than once but under ten times. The V and J genes are TRBV7-2 and TRBJ2-7; the D gene is possibly TRBD2 (7 bases). Per germline, CDR1 SGHTA and CDR2 FQGNSA. The CDR3 loop spans 13 amino acids. Between the trimmed V and J ends, which lost 4 bases and 2 bases, there was a span of 9 bases. CDR3 region: CASSSRGPYEQYF. Here the CDR3 DNA reads TGTGCCAGCAGCTCGCGGGGGCCCTACGAGCAGTACTTC.

This chain joins TRBV7-2 and TRBJ2-3; 13 bases are a match to TRBD2. CDR1 and CDR2 (germline): SGHTA, FQGNSA. The CDR3 extends over 18 amino acids. J lost 4 bases, V lost 5 bases, and 12 bases had no gene match. The CDR3 DNA is TGTGCCAGCAGCCTACTGACTAGCGGGGGGCTCGTTGCAGATACGCAGTATTTT. It specifies CASSLLTSGGLVADTQYF.